The entry below describes one T cell receptor (beta chain). The target antigen is unknown. A multiplex PCR was run with 60 Vbeta primers and 13 Jbeta primers. Sequenced by immunoSEQ multiplex PCR; TCRdb stores in-frame clones only, minus some. The sample carries some 140,000 clones, roughly 80% recorded once. This sample is drawn from a study of cytomegalovirus exposure and HLA in healthy donors. Points from the study as a whole: Later on, an analysis tied 15,000 to 20,000 TCR beta sequences to HLA alleles at 0.05 false discovery rate.

The CDR3 sequence is 17 residues long. V was clipped by 1 base and J by 0 bases; unmatched bases: 8. CDR1 and CDR2 (germline): GTSNPN, SVGIG (reference sequence). The gene calls are TRBV30 and TRBJ1-3, with TRBD1 matching 8 bases. The receptor was isolated from a female donor in good health and CMV-seronegative. What was sequenced was PBMCs. CDR3 sequence: CAWSGPDRALSGNTIYF. For the CDR3, the DNA is TGTGCCTGGAGTGGTCCGGACAGGGCGCTCTCTGGAAACACCATATATTTT.